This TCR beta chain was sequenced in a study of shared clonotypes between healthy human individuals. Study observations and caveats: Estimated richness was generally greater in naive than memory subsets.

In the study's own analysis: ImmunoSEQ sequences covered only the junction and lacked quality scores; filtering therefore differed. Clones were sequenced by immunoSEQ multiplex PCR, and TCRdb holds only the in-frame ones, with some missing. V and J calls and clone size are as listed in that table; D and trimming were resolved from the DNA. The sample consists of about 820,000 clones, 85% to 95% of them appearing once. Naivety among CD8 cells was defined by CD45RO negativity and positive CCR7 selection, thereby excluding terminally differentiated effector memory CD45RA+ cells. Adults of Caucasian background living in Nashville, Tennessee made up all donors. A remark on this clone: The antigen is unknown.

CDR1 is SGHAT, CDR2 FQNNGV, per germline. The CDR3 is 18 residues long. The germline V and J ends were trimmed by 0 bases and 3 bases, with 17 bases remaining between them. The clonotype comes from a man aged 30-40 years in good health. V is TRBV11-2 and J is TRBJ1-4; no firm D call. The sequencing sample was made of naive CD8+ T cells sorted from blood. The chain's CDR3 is CASSLDIWERTANEKLFF. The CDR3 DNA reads TGTGCCAGCAGCTTAGATATCTGGGAACGGACTGCTAATGAAAAACTGTTTTTT.